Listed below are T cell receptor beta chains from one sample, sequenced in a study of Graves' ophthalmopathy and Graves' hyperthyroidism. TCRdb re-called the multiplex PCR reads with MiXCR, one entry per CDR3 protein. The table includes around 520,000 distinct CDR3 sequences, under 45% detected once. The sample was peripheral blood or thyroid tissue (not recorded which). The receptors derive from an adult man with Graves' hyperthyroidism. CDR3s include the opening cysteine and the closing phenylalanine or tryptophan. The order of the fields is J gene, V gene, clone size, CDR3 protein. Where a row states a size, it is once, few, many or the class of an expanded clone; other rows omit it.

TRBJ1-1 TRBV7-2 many CASSTGQALNTEAFF
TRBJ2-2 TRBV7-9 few CASSRPTGPNTGELFF
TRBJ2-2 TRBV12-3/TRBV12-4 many CASSLARGGTGELFF
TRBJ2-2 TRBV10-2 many CASVPGLGANTGELFF
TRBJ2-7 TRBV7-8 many CASSPDRSSYEQYF
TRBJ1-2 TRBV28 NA CASSPGLSGYGYTF
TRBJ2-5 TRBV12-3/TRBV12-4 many CASSRGNGQETQYF
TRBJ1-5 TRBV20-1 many CSASPGTGYNQPQHF
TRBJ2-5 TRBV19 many CASSITGLGGQETQYF
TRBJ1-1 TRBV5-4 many CASSNSRGAFF
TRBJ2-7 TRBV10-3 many CAISWQGASYEQYF
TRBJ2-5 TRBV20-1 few CSARYYKLADQETQYF
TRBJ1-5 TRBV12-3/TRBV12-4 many CASSSSWNQPQHF
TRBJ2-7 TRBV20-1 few CSARRQDLIRYEQYF
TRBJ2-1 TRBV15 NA CATSRGSSGSTNEQFF
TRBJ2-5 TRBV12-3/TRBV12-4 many CASGSRTGDQTQYF
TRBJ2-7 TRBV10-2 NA CASLTGLNYEQYF
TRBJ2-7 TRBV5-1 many CASSLDSVGGYEQYF
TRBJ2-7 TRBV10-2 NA CASTLVGLAGEQYF
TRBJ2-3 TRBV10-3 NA CAISPSGGTDTQYF
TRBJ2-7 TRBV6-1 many CASSVTRGVSGKYEQYF
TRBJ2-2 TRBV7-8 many CASARFGTGELFF
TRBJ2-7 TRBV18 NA CASSQTAGANEQYF
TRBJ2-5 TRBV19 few CASSKYRAQETQYF
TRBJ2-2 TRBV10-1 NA CASSGGGLAGTNTGELFF
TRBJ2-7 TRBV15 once CATSRPGQGFSTYEQYF
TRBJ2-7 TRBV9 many CASSVELGSAYEQYF
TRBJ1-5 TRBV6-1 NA CASSYTPGLMINQPQHF
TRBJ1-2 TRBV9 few CASSPNIDFSYGYTF
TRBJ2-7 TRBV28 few CASSSWTSTYEQYF
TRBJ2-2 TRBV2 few CASSEALRLFTGELFF
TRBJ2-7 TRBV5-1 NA CASSSAWTNSAEQYF
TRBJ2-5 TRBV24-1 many CATSDTQEETQYF
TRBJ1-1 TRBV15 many CATSSGRILNTEAFF
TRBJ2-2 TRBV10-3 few CAISESPAGLNGELFF
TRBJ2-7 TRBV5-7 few CASSGTGLYEQYF